Following are 23 T cell receptor beta chains from one sample sequenced in a study of monozygotic twins with inflammatory bowel disease. TCRdb reprocessed the 5' RACE reads and reports one entry per CDR3 protein, with no DNA. The sample spans 150,000 to 200,000 distinct CDR3 sequences; the ten largest clones claim over 2.5%. Sequencing was done on a sample of blood. All receptors come from a human donor with ulcerative colitis or Crohn's disease, or a healthy co-twin of an affected twin (not recorded which).

The rearrangement uses TRBV20-1 and TRBJ2-7; TCRdb lists TRBD2, though no DNA is available to test this call. CDR1 is DFQATT and CDR2 is SNEGSKA in the germline V gene (reference sequence). The length of the CDR3 is 14 residues. The CDR3 reads CSASLAGGPAEQYF.

The V call is TRBV6-7, the J call TRBJ2-1; checking the TCRdb D call of TRBD1 is not possible without DNA. TRBV6-7 qualifies as an ORF whose function is uncertain. This CDR3 is 16 amino acids long. The CDR3 sequence: CASSYSQDRDNNEQFF.

This CDR3 is CASSTTLGPKNQPQHF. The gene calls are TRBV12-3 or TRBV12-4 and TRBJ1-5; TCRdb's D gene call, TRBD1, goes unchecked for lack of DNA. This CDR3 contains 16 residues.

The CDR3: CASGSDRVVQPQHF. V gene TRBV7-8 combines with J gene TRBJ1-5; TCRdb's D gene call, TRBD1, goes unchecked for lack of DNA. Germline lookup yields CDR1 SGHVS and CDR2 FQNEAQ. The CDR3 loop spans 14 amino acids.

This chain connects TRBV20-1 to TRBJ2-1. The CDR3 contains 14 residues. CDR1 and CDR2 (germline): DFQATT, SNEGSKA (reference sequence). The CDR3 loop is CSALYAEFYNEQFF.

The chain links TRBV10-3 to TRBJ2-2; TCRdb's assignment of TRBD1 cannot be checked, as there is no DNA. Germline V CDR1 and CDR2: ENHRY, SYGVKD. This CDR3 is 12 amino acids long. CDR3 loop: CATDTNTGELFF.

The chain is built from TRBV5-1 and TRBJ2-1; TCRdb outputs TRBD1, but without DNA this stays unchecked. This CDR3 is built from 17 residues. Germline V gene data show CDR1 as SGHRS and CDR2 as YFSETQ. The CDR3 loop is CASSTGGGTGGYNEQFF.

CDR3 protein: CASSHGTVYEQYF. The chain couples TRBV6-2 or TRBV6-3 to TRBJ2-7; the TRBD1 assignment by TCRdb is unverifiable without DNA. Germline loops: CDR1 MNHEY, CDR2 SVGEGT. The CDR3 extends over 13 amino acids.

This chain uses TRBV9 with TRBJ2-5; checking the TCRdb D call of TRBD2 is not possible without DNA. In germline, CDR1 is SGDLS, CDR2 YYNGEE. The CDR3 extends over 16 amino acids. The CDR3 region is CASSSLGLAGKETQYF. Variable domain in full (rest from reference TRBV9 and TRBJ2-5): DSGVTQTPKHLITATGQRVTLRCSPRSGDLSVYWYQQSLDQGLQFLIQYYNGEERAKGNILERFSAQQFPDLHSELNLSSLELGDSALYFCASSSLGLAGKETQYFGPGTRLLVL.

The J gene is TRBJ2-1, the V gene TRBV29-1; TCRdb gives TRBD2 as the D gene, but with no DNA this cannot be confirmed. The CDR3 length is 13 residues. The germline gives CDR1 SQVTM, CDR2 ANQGSEA. The CDR3 region is CSVGLAGGNEQFF.

The J gene is TRBJ2-7, the V gene TRBV20-1; TCRdb's D call, TRBD1, is unchecked because there is no DNA. CDR1 is DFQATT, CDR2 SNEGSKA, per germline (reference sequence). This CDR3 spans 14 amino acids. The CDR3 spells CSATDRVMSYEQYF.

The rearrangement links TRBV30 to TRBJ1-1; TCRdb's D gene call, TRBD1, goes unchecked for lack of DNA. The CDR3 is 13 amino acids. Germline V gives CDR1 GTSNPN, CDR2 SVGIG (reference sequence). This CDR3 is CAISTGGWTEAFF.

The chain has TRBV28 and TRBJ2-1; the D gene TCRdb calls, TRBD1, cannot be checked with no DNA. CDR1 is MDHEN, CDR2 SYDVKM, per germline. CDR3 size: 14 residues. This CDR3 reads CASKASVPGNEQFF.

The rearrangement uses TRBV19 and TRBJ2-2; the TRBD1 assignment by TCRdb is unverifiable without DNA. This CDR3 comprises 14 residues. Germline CDR1 and CDR2: LNHDA and SQIVND (reference sequence). Here the CDR3 reads CASTPYRGTGELFF.

This chain uses TRBV4-1 with TRBJ2-6; the TCRdb D gene call, TRBD2, has no DNA to confirm it. The CDR3 loop spans 17 amino acids. Germline assignment: CDR1 MGHRA and CDR2 YSYEKL. The CDR3 spells CASSQSSPISGANVLTF.

V usage is TRBV20-1 and J usage is TRBJ2-7; TCRdb's D gene call, TRBD2, goes unchecked for lack of DNA. CDR1 is DFQATT and CDR2 is SNEGSKA in the germline V gene (reference sequence). This CDR3 is built from 15 residues. The CDR3 loop reads CSARDLSGSLYEQYF.

The genes are TRBV30 and TRBJ1-1. The CDR3 has 12 amino acids. Germline V lookup: CDR1 GTSNPN, CDR2 SVGIG (reference sequence). CDR3 in amino acids: CAWEGMNTEAFF. Full variable domain (rest looked up from reference TRBV30 and TRBJ1-1): SQTIHQWPATLVQPVGSPLSLECTVEGTSNPNLYWYRQAAGRGLQLLFYSVGIGQISSEVPQNLSASRPQDRQFILSSKKLLLSDSGFYLCAWEGMNTEAFFGQGTRLTVV.

The V and J genes are TRBV24-1 and TRBJ2-2; TCRdb outputs TRBD1, but without DNA this stays unchecked. Germline values: CDR1 KGHDR, CDR2 SFDVKD. CDR3 length: 16 residues. CDR3 protein: CATSDLSGAEPGELFF.

V and J are TRBV14 and TRBJ2-5; the TCRdb call, TRBD1, lacks DNA for checking. Looked up from germline, CDR1 is SGHDN and CDR2 is FVKESK. The length of the CDR3 is 16 residues. The CDR3 loop reads CASSQVDSPYQETQYF. Full variable domain (missing parts from reference TRBV14 and TRBJ2-5): EAGVTQFPSHSVIEKGQTVTLRCDPISGHDNLYWYRRVMGKEIKFLLHFVKESKQDESGMPNNRFLAERTGGTYSTLKVQPAELEDSGVYFCASSQVDSPYQETQYFGPGTRLLVL.

The J gene is TRBJ2-7, the V gene TRBV20-1; TCRdb's assignment of TRBD1 cannot be checked, as there is no DNA. Per the germline V gene, CDR1 is DFQATT and CDR2 is SNEGSKA (reference sequence). CDR3 size: 12 residues. The CDR3 sequence: CSAHRETYEQYF.

The rearrangement uses TRBV12-3 or TRBV12-4 and TRBJ2-3; TCRdb outputs TRBD1, but without DNA this stays unchecked. The CDR3 covers 15 residues. Here the CDR3 reads CASSGGGHSTDTQYF.

V is TRBV3-1 and J is TRBJ2-2; TCRdb returns TRBD1, unconfirmable since there is no DNA. The length of the CDR3 is 14 residues. Germline V gene lookup returns CDR1 LGHDT and CDR2 YNNKEL (reference sequence). This CDR3 reads CASSQDPAAGELFF. Based on the CDR3 plus reference TRBV3-1 and TRBJ2-2, the full variable domain is DTAVSQTPKYLVTQMGNDKSIKCEQNLGHDTMYWYKQDSKKFLKIMFSYNNKELIINETVPNRFSPKSPDKAHLNLHINSLELGDSAVYFCASSQDPAAGELFFGEGSRLTVL.

CDR3 amino acids: CASSATGSSYNEQFF. This chain links TRBV12-3 or TRBV12-4 with TRBJ2-1. The CDR3 runs to 15 residues.